These 4 T cell receptor beta chains were all obtained from the same sample, sequenced in a study of patients and donors after allogeneic stem cell transplantation. Via MiXCR, TCRdb re-called the RT-PCR reads, giving one row per CDR3 protein. The sample carries about a million distinct CDR3 sequences, 15% to 20% recorded once. The specimen was blood, either unsorted or a sorted T cell fraction (not recorded which). These receptors were collected from a human donor who was either an allogeneic HSCT recipient or a stem cell or donor lymphocyte infusion donor (not recorded which). It is not recorded whose cells these are; they may come from a transplant donor.

The V and J genes are TRBV6-4 and TRBJ1-1; 8 nucleotides match TRBD1. The length of the CDR3 is 14 residues. The germline V gene encodes CDR1 MRHNA and CDR2 SNTAGT. The V and J ends lost 2 bases and 9 bases, in that order; junction bases with no gene match: 8. The CDR3 sequence: CASSDQAGGEKAFF. In DNA, the CDR3 is TGTGCCAGCAGTGACCAAGCAGGGGGCGAAAAAGCTTTCTTT.

This clonotype was recorded many times. This sequence joins TRBV12-3 or TRBV12-4 and TRBJ1-1; D gene unclear. The length of the CDR3 is 13 residues. Trimming cost V 6 bases and J 4 bases, with 12 bases left between them. CDR3 region: CASSPGAGTEAFF. The CDR3 region has the DNA TGTGCCAGCAGCCCGGGAGCGGGCACTGAAGCTTTCTTT.

The chain carries TRBV6-6 and TRBJ2-1; D might be TRBD1 or TRBD2, each matching 7 bases. This CDR3 is built from 11 residues. Trimming cost V 4 bases and J 14 bases, with 12 bases left between them. Germline V lookup: CDR1 MNHNY, CDR2 SVGAGI (reference sequence). The CDR3 DNA sequence: TGTGCCAGCAGTTCCAGGGGGGGAAAGTTCTTC. Protein: CASSSRGGKFF.

The V gene is TRBV2, the J gene TRBJ1-1; D perhaps matches TRBD1 (5 bases). V lost 2 bases and J lost 8, with 9 bases in between. Germline V gene data show CDR1 as SNHLY and CDR2 as FYNNEI. The length of the CDR3 is 12 residues. In DNA form, the CDR3 reads TGTGCCAGCAGTGAACTCAGGGTGGAAGCTTTCTTT. Protein sequence: CASSELRVEAFF.